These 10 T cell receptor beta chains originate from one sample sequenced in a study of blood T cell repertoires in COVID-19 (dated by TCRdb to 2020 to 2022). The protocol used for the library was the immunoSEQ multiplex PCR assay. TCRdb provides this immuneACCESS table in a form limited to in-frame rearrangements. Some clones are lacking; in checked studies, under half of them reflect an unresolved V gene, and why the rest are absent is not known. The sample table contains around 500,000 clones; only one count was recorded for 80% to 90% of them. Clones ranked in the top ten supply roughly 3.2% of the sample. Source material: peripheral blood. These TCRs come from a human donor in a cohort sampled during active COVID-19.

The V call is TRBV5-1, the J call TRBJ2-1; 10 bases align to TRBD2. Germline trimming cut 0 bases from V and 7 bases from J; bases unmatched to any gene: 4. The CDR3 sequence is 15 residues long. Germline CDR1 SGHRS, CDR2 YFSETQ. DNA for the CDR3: TGCGCCAGCAGCTTGGCACTAGCGGGGTTGAATGAGCAGTTCTTC. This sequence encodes CASSLALAGLNEQFF. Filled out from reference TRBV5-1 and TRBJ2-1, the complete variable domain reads KAGVTQTPRYLIKTRGQQVTLSCSPISGHRSVSWYQQTPGQGLQFLFEYFSETQRNKGNFPGRFSGRQFSNSRSEMNVSTLELGDSALYLCASSLALAGLNEQFFGPGTRLTVL.

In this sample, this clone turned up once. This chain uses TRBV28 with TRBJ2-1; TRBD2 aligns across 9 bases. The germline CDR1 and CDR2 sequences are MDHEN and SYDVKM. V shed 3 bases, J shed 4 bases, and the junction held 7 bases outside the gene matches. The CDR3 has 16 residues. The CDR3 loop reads CASSFRAGGRYNEQFF. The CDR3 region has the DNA TGTGCCAGCAGTTTCCGAGCGGGAGGTCGGTACAATGAGCAGTTCTTC.

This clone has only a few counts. Written as DNA, the CDR3 is TGTGCCAGCAGCCCCCTTTGGGGGGATGGCTACACCTTC. Translation gives CASSPLWGDGYTF. The rearrangement joins TRBV9 to TRBJ1-2; a possible D gene is TRBD1 (5 bases). CDR1 and CDR2 from the germline V gene are SGDLS and YYNGEE. Trimming removed 4 bases at V and 6 bases at J, with 13 bases between. This CDR3 contains 13 residues.

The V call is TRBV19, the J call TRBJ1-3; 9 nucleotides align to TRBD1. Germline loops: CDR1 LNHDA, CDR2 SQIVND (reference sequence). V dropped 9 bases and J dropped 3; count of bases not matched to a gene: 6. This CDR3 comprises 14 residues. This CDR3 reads CASSGQGSGNTIYF. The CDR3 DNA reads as TGTGCCAGCTCGGGACAGGGCAGTGGAAACACCATATATTTT. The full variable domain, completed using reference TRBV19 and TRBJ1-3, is DGGITQSPKYLFRKEGQNVTLSCEQNLNHDAMYWYRQDPGQGLRLIYYSQIVNDFQKGDIAEGYSVSREKKESFPLTVTSAQKNPTAFYLCASSGQGSGNTIYFGEGSWLTVV.

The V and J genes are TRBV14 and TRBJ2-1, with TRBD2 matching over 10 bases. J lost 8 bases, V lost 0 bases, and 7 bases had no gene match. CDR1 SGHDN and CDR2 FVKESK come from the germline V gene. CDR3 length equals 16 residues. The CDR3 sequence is CASSQERSGRGYEQFF. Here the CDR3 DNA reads TGTGCCAGCAGCCAAGAAAGGAGCGGGAGGGGCTATGAGCAGTTCTTC.

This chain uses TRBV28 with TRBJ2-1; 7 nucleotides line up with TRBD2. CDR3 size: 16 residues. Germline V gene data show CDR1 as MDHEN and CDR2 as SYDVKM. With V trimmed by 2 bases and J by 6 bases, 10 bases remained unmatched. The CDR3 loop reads CASSLAGDVNSNEQFF. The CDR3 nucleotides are TGTGCCAGCAGTTTAGCGGGAGACGTTAACAGCAATGAGCAGTTCTTC.

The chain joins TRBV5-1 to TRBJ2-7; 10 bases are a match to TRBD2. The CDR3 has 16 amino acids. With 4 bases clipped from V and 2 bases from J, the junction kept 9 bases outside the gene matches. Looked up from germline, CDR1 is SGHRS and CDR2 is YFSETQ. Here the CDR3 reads CASSRTTSGNPYEQYF. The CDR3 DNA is TGCGCCAGCAGCCGAACCACTAGCGGGAATCCCTACGAGCAGTACTTC.

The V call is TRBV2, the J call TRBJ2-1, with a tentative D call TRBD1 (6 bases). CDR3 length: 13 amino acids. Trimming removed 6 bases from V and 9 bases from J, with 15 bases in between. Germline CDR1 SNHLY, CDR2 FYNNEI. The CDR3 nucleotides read TGTGCCAGCAGAGTGGGGGCTGAGGTTGAGCAGTTCTTC. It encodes CASRVGAEVEQFF.

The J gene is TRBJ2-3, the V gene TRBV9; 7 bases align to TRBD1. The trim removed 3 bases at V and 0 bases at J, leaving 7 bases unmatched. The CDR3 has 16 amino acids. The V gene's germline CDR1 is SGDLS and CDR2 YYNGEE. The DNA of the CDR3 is TGTGCCAGCAGCGACCGGGACAGCGCTAGCACAGATACGCAGTATTTT. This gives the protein CASSDRDSASTDTQYF.

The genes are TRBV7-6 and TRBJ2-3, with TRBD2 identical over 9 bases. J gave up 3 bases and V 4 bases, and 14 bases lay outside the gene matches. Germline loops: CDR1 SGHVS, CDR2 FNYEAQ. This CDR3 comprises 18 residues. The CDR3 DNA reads TGTGCCAGCAGCTCTATGAGGGCTAGCGGGGCTTGGACAGATACGCAGTATTTT. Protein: CASSSMRASGAWTDTQYF.